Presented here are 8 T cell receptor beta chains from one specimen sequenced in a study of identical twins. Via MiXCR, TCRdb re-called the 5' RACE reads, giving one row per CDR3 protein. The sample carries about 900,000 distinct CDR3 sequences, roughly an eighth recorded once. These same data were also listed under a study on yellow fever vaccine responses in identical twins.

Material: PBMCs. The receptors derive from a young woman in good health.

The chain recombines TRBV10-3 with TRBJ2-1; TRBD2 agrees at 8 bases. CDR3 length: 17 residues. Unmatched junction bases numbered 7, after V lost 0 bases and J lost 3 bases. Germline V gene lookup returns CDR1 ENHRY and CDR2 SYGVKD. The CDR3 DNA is TGTGCCATCAGTGAGTCGGGGAGCGGGAGAAGCTACAATGAGCAGTTCTTC. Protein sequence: CAISESGSGRSYNEQFF.

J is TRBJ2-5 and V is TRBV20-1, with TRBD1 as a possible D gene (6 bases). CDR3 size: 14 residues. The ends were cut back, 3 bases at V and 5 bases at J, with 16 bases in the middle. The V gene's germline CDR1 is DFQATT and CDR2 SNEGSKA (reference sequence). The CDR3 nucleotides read TGCAGTGCTAGTCGGCAGGGGATGCGGGAGACCCAGTACTTC. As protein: CSASRQGMRETQYF.

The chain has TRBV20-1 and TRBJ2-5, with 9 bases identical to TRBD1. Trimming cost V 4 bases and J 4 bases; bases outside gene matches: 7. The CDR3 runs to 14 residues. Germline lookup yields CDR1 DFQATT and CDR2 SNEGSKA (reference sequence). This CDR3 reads CSAIGQGKGETQYF. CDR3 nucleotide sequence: TGCAGTGCTATAGGACAGGGGAAAGGAGAGACCCAGTACTTC.

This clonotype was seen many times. The DNA of the CDR3 is TGCAGCGTAGGAGCTCAAGAGACCCAGTACTTC. Protein sequence: CSVGAQETQYF. This chain uses TRBV29-1 with TRBJ2-5; D is uncertain. CDR1 is SQVTM, CDR2 ANQGSEA, per germline. The germline V and J ends were trimmed by 6 bases and 2 bases, with 7 bases remaining between them. The CDR3 is 11 residues long.

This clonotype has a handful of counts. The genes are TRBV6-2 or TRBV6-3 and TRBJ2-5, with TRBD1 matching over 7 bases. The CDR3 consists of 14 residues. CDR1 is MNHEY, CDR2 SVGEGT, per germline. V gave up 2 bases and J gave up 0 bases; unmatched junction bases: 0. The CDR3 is CASSYGTDQETQYF. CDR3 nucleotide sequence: TGTGCCAGCAGTTACGGGACAGACCAAGAGACCCAGTACTTC.

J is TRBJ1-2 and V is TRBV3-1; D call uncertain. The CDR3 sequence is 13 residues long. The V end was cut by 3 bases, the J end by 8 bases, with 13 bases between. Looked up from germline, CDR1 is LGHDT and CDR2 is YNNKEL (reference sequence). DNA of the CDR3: TGTGCCAGCAGCCAGGACCTCTTGGGGGGCTACACCTTC. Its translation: CASSQDLLGGYTF.

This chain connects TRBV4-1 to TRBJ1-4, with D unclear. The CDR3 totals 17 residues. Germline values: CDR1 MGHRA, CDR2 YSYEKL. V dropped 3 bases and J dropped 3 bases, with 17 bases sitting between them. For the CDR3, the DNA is TGCGCCAGCAGCCAGAAGGCCCGGAGGTGGGCTAATGAAAAACTGTTTTTT. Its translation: CASSQKARRWANEKLFF.

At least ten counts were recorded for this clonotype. CDR3 residues: CASSGVSGGSQETQYF. The CDR3 bases are TGCGCCAGCAGCGGGGTATCAGGGGGTTCACAAGAGACCCAGTACTTC. This rearrangement joins TRBV5-1 to TRBJ2-5, with 7 bases identical to TRBD1. Per the germline V gene, CDR1 is SGHRS and CDR2 is YFSETQ. The CDR3 covers 16 residues. The V segment lost 4 bases and the J segment 2 bases; nucleotides outside the gene matches: 11.